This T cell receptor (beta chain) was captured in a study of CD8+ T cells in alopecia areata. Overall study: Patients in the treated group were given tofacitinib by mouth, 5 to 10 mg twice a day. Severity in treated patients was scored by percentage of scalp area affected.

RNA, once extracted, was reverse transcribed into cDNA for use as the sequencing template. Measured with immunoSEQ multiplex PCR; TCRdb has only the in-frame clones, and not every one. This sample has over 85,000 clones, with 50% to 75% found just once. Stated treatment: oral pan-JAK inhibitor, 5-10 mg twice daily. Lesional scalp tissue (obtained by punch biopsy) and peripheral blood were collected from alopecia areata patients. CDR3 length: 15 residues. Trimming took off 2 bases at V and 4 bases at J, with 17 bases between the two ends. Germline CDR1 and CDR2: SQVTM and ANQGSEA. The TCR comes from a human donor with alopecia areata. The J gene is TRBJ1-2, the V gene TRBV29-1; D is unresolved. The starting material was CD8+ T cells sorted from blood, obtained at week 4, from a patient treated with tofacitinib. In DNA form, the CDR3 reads TGCAGCGTTGAACAGGACTCCGGTTTGAGCTATGGCTACACCTTC. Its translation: CSVEQDSGLSYGYTF.